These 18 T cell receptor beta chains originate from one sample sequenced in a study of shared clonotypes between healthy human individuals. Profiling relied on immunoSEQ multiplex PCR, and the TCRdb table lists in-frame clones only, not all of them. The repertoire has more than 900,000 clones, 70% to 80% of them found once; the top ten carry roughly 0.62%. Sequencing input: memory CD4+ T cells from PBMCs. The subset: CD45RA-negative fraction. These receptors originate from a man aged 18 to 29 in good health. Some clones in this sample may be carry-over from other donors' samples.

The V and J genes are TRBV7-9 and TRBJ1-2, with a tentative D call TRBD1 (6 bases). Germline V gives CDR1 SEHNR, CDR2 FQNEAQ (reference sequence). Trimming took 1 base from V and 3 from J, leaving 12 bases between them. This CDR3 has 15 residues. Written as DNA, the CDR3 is TGTGCCAGCAGCTTAGGGGCAGGGGTGGACTATGGCTACACCTTC. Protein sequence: CASSLGAGVDYGYTF.

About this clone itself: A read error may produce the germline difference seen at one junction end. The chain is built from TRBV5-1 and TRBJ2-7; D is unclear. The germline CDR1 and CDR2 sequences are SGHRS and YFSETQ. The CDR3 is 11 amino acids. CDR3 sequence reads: CASSENYEQHF. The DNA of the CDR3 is TGCGCCAGCAGCGAGAACTACGAGCAGCACTTC.

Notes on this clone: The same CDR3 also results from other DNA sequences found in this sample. Here the CDR3 DNA reads TGTGCCAGCAGTTCGTCTAGCGGGAGTTACAATGAGCAGTTCTTC. This encodes CASSSSSGSYNEQFF. V is TRBV28 and J is TRBJ2-1; 10 bases align to TRBD2. Looked up from germline, CDR1 is MDHEN and CDR2 is SYDVKM. The length of the CDR3 is 15 residues. J gave up 4 bases and V 4 bases, and 4 bases lay outside the gene matches.

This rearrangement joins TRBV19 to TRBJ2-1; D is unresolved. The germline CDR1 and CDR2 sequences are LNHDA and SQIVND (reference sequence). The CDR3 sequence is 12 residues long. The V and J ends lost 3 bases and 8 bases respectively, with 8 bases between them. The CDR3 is CASSMADHEQFF. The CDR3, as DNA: TGTGCCAGTAGTATGGCCGACCATGAGCAGTTCTTC. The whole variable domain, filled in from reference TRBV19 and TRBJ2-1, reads DGGITQSPKYLFRKEGQNVTLSCEQNLNHDAMYWYRQDPGQGLRLIYYSQIVNDFQKGDIAEGYSVSREKKESFPLTVTSAQKNPTAFYLCASSMADHEQFFGPGTRLTVL.

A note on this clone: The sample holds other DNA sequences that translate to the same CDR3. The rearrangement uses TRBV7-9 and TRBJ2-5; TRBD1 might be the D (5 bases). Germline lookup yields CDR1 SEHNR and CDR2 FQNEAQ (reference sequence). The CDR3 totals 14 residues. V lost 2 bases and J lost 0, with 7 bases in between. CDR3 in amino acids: CASSLFRDQETQYF. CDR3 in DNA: TGTGCCAGCAGCTTATTCAGGGACCAAGAGACCCAGTACTTC.

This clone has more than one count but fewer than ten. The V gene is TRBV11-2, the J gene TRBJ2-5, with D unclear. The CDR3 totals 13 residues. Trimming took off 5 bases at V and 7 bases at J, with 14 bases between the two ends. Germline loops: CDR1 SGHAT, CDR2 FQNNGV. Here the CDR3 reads CASSPIGSRTQYF. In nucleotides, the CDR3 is TGTGCCAGCAGCCCGATCGGGTCCCGGACCCAGTACTTC. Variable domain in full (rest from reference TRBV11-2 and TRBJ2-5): EAGVAQSPRYKIIEKRQSVAFWCNPISGHATLYWYQQILGQGPKLLIQFQNNGVVDDSQLPKDRFSAERLKGVDSTLKIQPAKLEDSAVYLCASSPIGSRTQYFGPGTRLLVL.

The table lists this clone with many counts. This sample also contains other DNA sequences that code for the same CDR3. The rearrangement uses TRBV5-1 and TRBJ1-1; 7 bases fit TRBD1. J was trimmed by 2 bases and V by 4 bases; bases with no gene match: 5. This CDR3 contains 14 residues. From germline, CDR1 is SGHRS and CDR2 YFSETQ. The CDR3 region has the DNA TGCGCCAGCAGCAAGGACAGGCTCAACACTGAAGCTTTCTTT. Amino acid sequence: CASSKDRLNTEAFF.

The CDR3: CASRGPAGSTEAFF. Here the CDR3 DNA reads TGTGCCAGCAGAGGACCGGCCGGGAGCACTGAAGCTTTCTTT. The chain joins TRBV2 to TRBJ1-1; unclear D gene. Germline assignment: CDR1 SNHLY and CDR2 FYNNEI. The CDR3 loop spans 14 amino acids. V dropped 6 bases and J dropped 4 bases, with 15 bases sitting between them.

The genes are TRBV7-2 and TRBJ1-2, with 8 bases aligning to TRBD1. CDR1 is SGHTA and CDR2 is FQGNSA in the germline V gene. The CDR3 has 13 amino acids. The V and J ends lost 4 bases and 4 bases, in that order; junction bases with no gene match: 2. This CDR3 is CASSSDRGYGYTF. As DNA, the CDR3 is TGTGCCAGCAGCTCTGACAGGGGCTATGGCTACACCTTC.

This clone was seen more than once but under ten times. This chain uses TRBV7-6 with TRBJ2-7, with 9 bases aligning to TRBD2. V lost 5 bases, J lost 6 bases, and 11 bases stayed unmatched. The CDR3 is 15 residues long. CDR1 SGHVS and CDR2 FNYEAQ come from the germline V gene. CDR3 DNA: TGTGCCAGCAGCCCATCCCGGGGTAGCGGGAGCGAGCAGTACTTC. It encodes CASSPSRGSGSEQYF.

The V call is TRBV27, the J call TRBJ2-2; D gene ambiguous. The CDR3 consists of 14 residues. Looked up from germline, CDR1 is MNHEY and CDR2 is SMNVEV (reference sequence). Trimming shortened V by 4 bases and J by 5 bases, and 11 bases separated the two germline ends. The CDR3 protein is CASSSNQNTGELFF. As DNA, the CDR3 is TGTGCCAGCAGTTCTAACCAGAATACCGGGGAGCTGTTTTTT.

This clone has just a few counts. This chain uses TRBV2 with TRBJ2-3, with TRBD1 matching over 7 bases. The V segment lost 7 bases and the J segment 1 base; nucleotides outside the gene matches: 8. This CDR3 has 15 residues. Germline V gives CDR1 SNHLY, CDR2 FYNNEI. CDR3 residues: CASNGQDSGTDTQYF. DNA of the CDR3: TGTGCCAGCAATGGACAGGATTCGGGCACAGATACGCAGTATTTT. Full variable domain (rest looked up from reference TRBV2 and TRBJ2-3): EPEVTQTPSHQVTQMGQEVILRCVPISNHLYFYWYRQILGQKVEFLVSFYNNEISEKSEIFDDQFSVERPDGSNFTLKIRSTKLEDSAMYFCASNGQDSGTDTQYFGPGTRLTVL.

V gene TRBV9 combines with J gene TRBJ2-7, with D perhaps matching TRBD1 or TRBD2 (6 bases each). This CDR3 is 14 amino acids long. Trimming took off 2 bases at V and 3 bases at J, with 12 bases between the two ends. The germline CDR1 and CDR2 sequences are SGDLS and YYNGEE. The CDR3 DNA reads TGTGCCAGCAGCGTGGGGGGACACAGCTACGAGCAGTACTTC. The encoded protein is CASSVGGHSYEQYF.

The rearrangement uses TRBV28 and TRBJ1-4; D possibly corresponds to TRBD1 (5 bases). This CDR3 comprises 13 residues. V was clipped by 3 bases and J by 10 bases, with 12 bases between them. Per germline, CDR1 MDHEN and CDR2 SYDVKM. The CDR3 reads CASSLGRQGKLFF. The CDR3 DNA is TGTGCCAGCAGTTTGGGGCGACAAGGAAAACTGTTTTTT.

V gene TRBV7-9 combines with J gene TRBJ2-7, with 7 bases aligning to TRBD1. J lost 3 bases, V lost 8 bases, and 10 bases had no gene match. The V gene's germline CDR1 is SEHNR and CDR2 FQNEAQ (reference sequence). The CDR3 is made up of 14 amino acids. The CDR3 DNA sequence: TGTGCCAGCCCTGGGACAGAGATTGGCTACGAGCAGTACTTC. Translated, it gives CASPGTEIGYEQYF.

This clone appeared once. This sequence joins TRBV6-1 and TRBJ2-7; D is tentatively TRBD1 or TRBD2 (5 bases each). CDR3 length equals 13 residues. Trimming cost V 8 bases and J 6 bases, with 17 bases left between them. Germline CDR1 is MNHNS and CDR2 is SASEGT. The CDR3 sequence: CASSNPPRGEQYF. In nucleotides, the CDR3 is TGTGCCAGCTCGAACCCCCCGAGGGGCGAGCAGTACTTC.

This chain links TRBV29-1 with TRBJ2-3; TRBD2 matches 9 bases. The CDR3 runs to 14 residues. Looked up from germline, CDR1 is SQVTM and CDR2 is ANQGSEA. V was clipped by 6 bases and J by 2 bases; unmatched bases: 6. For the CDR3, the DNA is TGCAGCGTGGATAGCGGGAGTCTCACAGATACGCAGTATTTT. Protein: CSVDSGSLTDTQYF.

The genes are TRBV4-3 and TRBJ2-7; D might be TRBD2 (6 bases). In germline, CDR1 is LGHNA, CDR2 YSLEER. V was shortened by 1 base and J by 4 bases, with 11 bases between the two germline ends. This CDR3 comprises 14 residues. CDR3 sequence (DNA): TGCGCCAGCAGCCAAGGGTATCGGGAGTACGAGCAGTACTTC. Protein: CASSQGYREYEQYF.